One and the same sample provided the 25 T cell receptor beta chains below, sequenced in a study of control samples from healthy donors and cancer patients. The repertoire was sequenced with immunoSEQ multiplex PCR; TCRdb's copy has only in-frame clones and lacks some. The sample has over 150,000 clones; around 89% are singletons. The sample was blood. The source is a woman between 50 and 59 years old in good health.

CDR3 protein: CASSQETGYNEQFF. The CDR3 region has the DNA TGCGCCAGCAGCCAAGAGACAGGTTACAATGAGCAGTTCTTC. The chain uses TRBV4-3 and TRBJ2-1; tentative D call: TRBD1 (6 bases). Germline V gene lookup returns CDR1 LGHNA and CDR2 YSLEER. This CDR3 comprises 14 residues. The ends were cut back, 0 bases at V and 4 bases at J, with 7 bases in the middle.

The V gene is TRBV5-1, the J gene TRBJ1-2, with unresolved D. V was shortened by 4 bases and J by 8 bases, with 15 bases between the two germline ends. Germline CDR1 and CDR2: SGHRS and YFSETQ. The CDR3 length is 13 residues. This CDR3 is CASSPGSLGGYTF. As DNA, the CDR3 is TGCGCCAGCAGCCCGGGATCCCTGGGCGGCTACACCTTC.

The chain recombines TRBV6-5 with TRBJ2-7; TRBD1 might be the D (6 bases). Germline V gene data show CDR1 as MNHEY and CDR2 as SVGAGI. The CDR3 is 11 residues long. Trimming shortened V by 6 bases and J by 6 bases, and 9 bases separated the two germline ends. The CDR3 region is CASRTGREQYF. DNA of the CDR3: TGTGCCAGCAGGACAGGTCGCGAGCAGTACTTC.

This clone was observed a handful of times. The chain combines TRBV19 with TRBJ1-2, with a tentative D call TRBD1 (6 bases). Germline CDR1 is LNHDA and CDR2 is SQIVND (reference sequence). The V end lost 1 base, the J end lost 7 bases, and 10 bases lay between the germline ends. This CDR3 is built from 13 residues. CDR3 amino acids: CASSIGLQGGYTF. The CDR3 DNA follows: TGTGCCAGTAGTATAGGCCTACAGGGTGGCTACACCTTC.

This clone was seen more than once but under ten times. The rearrangement uses TRBV27 and TRBJ1-1; 8 bases map to TRBD1. Trimming removed 4 bases from V and 8 bases from J; junction bases left unmatched: 9. This CDR3 has 14 amino acids. CDR1 is MNHEY, CDR2 SMNVEV, per germline (reference sequence). CDR3 bases: TGTGCCAGCAGTTCCCCTCTCCGGGACAGGGAAGCTTTCTTT. Translation gives CASSSPLRDREAFF.

CDR3 loop: CASSRHYGYTF. The CDR3 nucleotides are TGTGCCAGCAGCCGACACTATGGCTACACCTTC. This chain links TRBV3-1 (or the pseudogene TRBV3-2) with TRBJ1-2; D remains unclear. The length of the CDR3 is 11 residues. Germline V gene data show CDR1 as LGHDT and CDR2 as YNNKEL (reference sequence). The V and J ends lost 4 bases and 3 bases respectively, with 3 bases between them.

This chain joins TRBV9 and TRBJ1-1, with D unclear. CDR1 and CDR2 from the germline V gene are SGDLS and YYNGEE. The CDR3 is 15 residues long. The V gene lost 3 bases and the J gene lost 2 bases, with 14 bases spanning the gap. CDR3 nucleotide sequence: TGTGCCAGCAGCGGGCCCCAGACAACCAACACTGAAGCTTTCTTT. Its translation: CASSGPQTTNTEAFF.

V usage is TRBV5-1 and J usage is TRBJ2-7, with TRBD2 matching over 10 bases. CDR3 length equals 14 residues. The trim removed 4 bases at V and 7 bases at J, leaving 8 bases unmatched. Germline CDR1 and CDR2: SGHRS and YFSETQ. The CDR3: CASSPPGTSVEQYF. The CDR3, as DNA: TGCGCCAGCAGCCCCCCCGGGACTAGCGTAGAGCAGTACTTC.

This chain uses TRBV18 with TRBJ2-5; D unclear. The V end was cut by 3 bases, the J end by 0 bases, with 5 bases between. The CDR3 extends over 13 amino acids. Germline V gene sequence: CDR1 KGHSH, CDR2 LQKENI. CDR3 region: CASSPRNQETQYF. CDR3 in DNA: TGTGCCAGCTCACCGAGAAACCAAGAGACCCAGTACTTC.

V gene TRBV27 combines with J gene TRBJ2-5, with D possibly being TRBD2 (6 bases). Trimming stripped 2 bases from V and 1 base from J, with 14 bases between. The CDR3 consists of 16 residues. Germline V gives CDR1 MNHEY, CDR2 SMNVEV (reference sequence). The CDR3 DNA reads TGTGCCAGCAGTTTACTTGGAGGGGCTTCCCAAGAGACCCAGTACTTC. Its protein product is CASSLLGGASQETQYF.

The gene calls are TRBV13 and TRBJ2-1, with D possibly matching TRBD1 (6 bases). The CDR3 is 14 amino acids. Germline CDR1 is PRHDT and CDR2 is FYEKMQ (reference sequence). V lost 5 bases, J lost 5 bases, and 13 bases lay in between. CDR3 DNA sequence: TGTGCCAGCAGCGACCGGGACACCAACAATGAGCAGTTCTTC. Translation gives CASSDRDTNNEQFF.

The CDR3 nucleotides read TGTGCCAGCAGCGAATTTAGCGGGGCGAGCACAGATACGCAGTATTTT. Residues: CASSEFSGASTDTQYF. V and J are TRBV13 and TRBJ2-3; 8 bases map to TRBD2. CDR3 length: 16 residues. V was clipped by 5 bases and J by 0 bases; unmatched bases: 7. Germline assignment: CDR1 PRHDT and CDR2 FYEKMQ (reference sequence).

V usage is TRBV19 and J usage is TRBJ1-2; no reliable D call. Trimming stripped 5 bases from V and 7 bases from J, with 14 bases between. Germline V gene lookup returns CDR1 LNHDA and CDR2 SQIVND (reference sequence). The CDR3 loop spans 13 amino acids. The CDR3 sequence is CASSPLTTLGYTF. CDR3 DNA: TGTGCCAGTAGTCCCCTCACCACACTTGGCTACACCTTC.

The chain joins TRBV5-4 to TRBJ2-5, with D perhaps matching TRBD1 or TRBD2 (5 bases each). The CDR3 covers 13 residues. V lost 1 base and J 3 bases, leaving 7 bases between the germline ends. Per the germline V gene, CDR1 is SGHNT and CDR2 is YYREEE (reference sequence). Written as DNA, the CDR3 is TGTGCCAGCAGCTTGCGAGGGGAAGAGACCCAGTACTTC. It is translated as CASSLRGEETQYF. Combining the CDR3 with reference TRBV5-4 and TRBJ2-5 gives the whole variable domain ETGVTQSPTHLIKTRGQQVTLRCSSQSGHNTVSWYQQALGQGPQFIFQYYREEENGRGNFPPRFSGLQFPNYSSELNVNALELDDSALYLCASSLRGEETQYFGPGTRLLVL.

CDR3 coding DNA: TGTGCCAGCAGCTTAACCCCGACACACCAAGAGACCCAGTACTTC. Amino acid sequence: CASSLTPTHQETQYF. The chain combines TRBV11-3 with TRBJ2-5, with D unresolved. V lost 2 bases and J lost 0, with 10 bases in between. Germline values: CDR1 SGHNT, CDR2 YENEEA. The CDR3 is made up of 15 amino acids.

The CDR3 DNA sequence: TGTGCCAGCAGTGAATTCGGATGGGAAAAACTGTTTTTT. Protein product: CASSEFGWEKLFF. The chain recombines TRBV6-1 with TRBJ1-4, with D unresolved. Germline-derived CDR1 and CDR2 are MNHNS and SASEGT. This CDR3 comprises 13 residues. V was trimmed by 2 bases and J by 8 bases, leaving 9 bases between them.

CDR3 sequence reads: CASSIRDPGNSPLHF. The CDR3 DNA sequence: TGTGCCAGCAGTATCCGGGATCCTGGGAATTCACCCCTCCACTTT. This sequence joins TRBV27 and TRBJ1-6; D gene uncertain. In germline, CDR1 is MNHEY, CDR2 SMNVEV (reference sequence). The V gene lost 5 bases and the J gene lost 7 bases, with 15 bases spanning the gap. The CDR3 is 15 amino acids.

The count of this clone is one. The chain employs TRBV6-5 and TRBJ2-1, with 16 nucleotides matching TRBD2. Germline trimming cut 5 bases from V and 9 bases from J; bases unmatched to any gene: 4. The CDR3 is 15 residues long. Germline-derived CDR1 and CDR2 are MNHEY and SVGAGI. CDR3 sequence reads: CASSKGLAGGVEQFF. Here the CDR3 DNA reads TGTGCCAGCAGTAAGGGACTAGCGGGAGGGGTTGAGCAGTTCTTC.

CDR3 in DNA: TGTGCCAGCAGTTACTCGATGGGACAGGGGGAGTTCTTC. This translates into CASSYSMGQGEFF. The rearrangement links TRBV6-5 to TRBJ2-1; TRBD1 matches 11 bases. V lost 0 bases and J lost 14; bases outside the gene matches: 3. This CDR3 has 13 residues. Germline CDR1 and CDR2: MNHEY and SVGAGI.

This chain joins TRBV3-1 (or the pseudogene TRBV3-2) and TRBJ2-2; weak D call: TRBD1 (6 bases). Trimming stripped 3 bases from V and 6 bases from J, with 17 bases between. Per the germline V gene, CDR1 is LGHDT and CDR2 is YNNKEL (reference sequence). This CDR3 is 16 amino acids long. CDR3 sequence (DNA): TGTGCCAGCAGCCATCACGCGGAGACAGGACCCGGGGAGCTGTTTTTT. Protein sequence: CASSHHAETGPGELFF.

This clone was seen a single time. J is TRBJ2-5 and V is TRBV5-1, with 8 bases matching TRBD1. Germline V gives CDR1 SGHRS, CDR2 YFSETQ. V lost 0 bases, J lost 5 bases, and 6 bases stayed unmatched. The CDR3 sequence is 15 residues long. The CDR3 region has the DNA TGCGCCAGCAGCTTGGAGAGACAGGGGTCGGAGACCCAGTACTTC. This codes for CASSLERQGSETQYF.

Points on this clone: The conserved closing phenylalanine or tryptophan is absent in this CDR3, likely reflecting a read error. The DNA is left out, because the CDR3 cannot be placed on it with certainty; the CDR3 is given as TCRdb lists it. The rearrangement links TRBV5-8 to TRBJ1-4. Per the germline V gene, CDR1 is SGHTS and CDR2 is YDEGEE. The length of the CDR3 is 14 amino acids, counting both ends. Here the CDR3 reads CASSLGFSGRGQRG.

This chain joins TRBV5-5 and TRBJ1-2; TRBD1 matches 10 bases. CDR1 and CDR2 (germline): SGHKS, YYEKEE (reference sequence). J gave up 5 bases and V 0 bases, and 4 bases lay outside the gene matches. The CDR3 length is 15 residues. The CDR3 is CASSLAGTGVYGYTF. DNA of the CDR3: TGTGCCAGCAGCTTGGCCGGGACAGGGGTGTATGGCTACACCTTC. Full variable domain (outside the CDR3, taken from reference TRBV5-5 and TRBJ1-2): DAGVTQSPTHLIKTRGQQVTLRCSPISGHKSVSWYQQVLGQGPQFIFQYYEKEERGRGNFPDRFSARQFPNYSSELNVNALLLGDSALYLCASSLAGTGVYGYTFGSGTRLTVV.

J is TRBJ2-7 and V is TRBV4-2; perhaps TRBD1 as D (5 bases). The CDR3 sequence is 10 residues long. Looked up from germline, CDR1 is LGHNA and CDR2 is YNFKEQ. Trimming pared 6 bases from V and 6 bases from J, leaving 6 bases between. The CDR3 nucleotides are TGTGCCAGCAGAGGGGTCGAGCAGTACTTC. Translating it yields CASRGVEQYF.

This clone was detected a few times. This chain's CDR3 is CASSQDSNLGNTIYF. The CDR3 DNA is TGCGCCAGCAGCCAAGATTCAAATTTGGGAAACACCATATATTTT. This rearrangement joins TRBV4-1 to TRBJ1-3; D uncertain. Germline lookup yields CDR1 MGHRA and CDR2 YSYEKL. Deletions cut 0 bases from V and 4 bases from J, with 10 bases between. The CDR3 length is 15 residues.